Listed below are T cell receptor beta chains from one sample, sequenced in a study of cytomegalovirus exposure and HLA in healthy donors. The assay was immunoSEQ multiplex PCR, and TCRdb's table has in-frame clones only and misses some. Seen here are about 63,000 clones, 85% to 95% observed once, and the top ten hold roughly 7.3%. The sample was PBMCs. These TCRs come from a woman aged 18-30 years in good health and CMV-seropositive. Each CDR3 is given with its conserved first and last residue. The order of the fields is D gene, J gene, clone size, V gene, CDR3 protein, CDR3 DNA. A D gene is named only where the DNA matches it firmly. A row's size may be missing; if present it is once, few, many or a size class.

>TRBD1|TRBJ1-2|NA|TRBV28
CASSPPPRPTGGSGGYTF
TGTGCCAGCAGCCCACCCCCCCGCCCTACAGGGGGCTCAGGCGGCTACACCTTC
>NA|TRBJ1-4|NA|TRBV21-1
CASSKFRLLREKLFF
TGTGCCAGCAGCAAATTCCGACTGCTTCGTGAAAAACTGTTTTTT
>NA|TRBJ1-2|NA|TRBV18
CASSQGQSQNYGYTF
TGTGCCAGCTCCCAAGGACAGTCCCAAAACTATGGCTACACCTTC
>TRBD1|TRBJ2-3|NA|TRBV7-8
CASRKDRGRVGLSTDTQYF
TGTGCCAGCAGGAAAGACAGGGGGCGGGTGGGGCTCAGCACAGATACGCAGTATTTT
>NA|TRBJ1-5|NA|TRBV27
CASRNQGMGSNQPQHF
TGTGCCAGCAGGAATCAGGGGATGGGTAGCAATCAGCCCCAGCATTTT
>NA|TRBJ1-3|NA|TRBV10-3
CAISDIRNTIYF
TGTGCCATCAGTGACATTCGAAACACCATATATTTT
>NA|TRBJ1-2|NA|TRBV30
CAWRPSGVQGYTF
TGTGCCTGGAGGCCATCGGGGGTTCAAGGCTACACCTTC
>TRBD1|TRBJ2-3|NA|TRBV28
CASSPVSLKFGTGTDTQYF
TGTGCCAGCAGCCCGGTCAGTTTGAAGTTCGGGACAGGCACAGATACGCAGTATTTT
>NA|TRBJ2-5|NA|TRBV5-6
CASSTGVRETQYF
TGTGCCAGCAGCACGGGAGTTCGGGAGACCCAGTACTTC
>NA|TRBJ1-6|NA|TRBV4-2
CASSQVSEDSPLHF
TGTGCCAGCAGCCAAGTATCGGAGGATTCACCCCTCCACTTT
>TRBD1|TRBJ1-1|NA|TRBV2
CASSRDRIMNTEAFF
TGTGCCAGTAGCAGGGACAGAATAATGAACACTGAAGCTTTCTTT
>TRBD1|TRBJ2-1|NA|TRBV6-1
CASSGPDRSPYNEQFF
TGTGCCAGCAGTGGACCGGACAGGAGCCCCTACAATGAGCAGTTCTTC
>NA|TRBJ2-7|once|TRBV4-3
CASSQVVGPSSYEQYF
TGCGCCAGCAGCCAAGTGGTGGGGCCTAGCTCCTACGAGCAGTACTTC
>NA|TRBJ2-3|few|TRBV7-6
CASSLALSYDTQYF
TGTGCCAGCAGCTTAGCCCTATCCTATGATACGCAGTATTTT
>NA|TRBJ1-1|medium-sized|TRBV11-2
CASSTPAQGTEAFF
TGTGCCAGCAGCACCCCCGCCCAGGGGACTGAAGCTTTCTTT
>NA|TRBJ1-2|NA|TRBV6-1
CATSWGHANYGYTF
TGTGCCACCTCCTGGGGACATGCGAACTATGGCTACACCTTC
>NA|TRBJ2-2|NA|TRBV7-7
CASSLGPSDTGELFF
TGTGCTAGCAGCTTAGGTCCCTCGGACACCGGGGAGCTGTTTTTT
>NA|TRBJ1-2|NA|TRBV19
CASSTLPGEPNYGYTF
TGTGCCAGTAGTACACTTCCAGGGGAACCTAACTATGGCTACACCTTC
>NA|TRBJ1-1|NA|TRBV6-5
CASSPRGEGNTEAFF
TGTGCCAGCAGCCCCCGGGGGGAGGGGAACACTGAAGCTTTCTTT
>NA|TRBJ2-5|NA|TRBV4-3
CASSQDRGSGFGTQYF
TGCGCCAGCAGCCAAGATCGGGGTAGCGGTTTTGGGACCCAGTACTTC
>NA|TRBJ2-5|once|TRBV6-1
CASSAPRARGETQYF
TGTGCCAGCAGTGCCCCGAGGGCTCGGGGGGAGACCCAGTACTTC
>NA|TRBJ1-2|NA|TRBV28
CASSWDTLISNYGYTF
TGTGCCAGCAGTTGGGACACTCTCATTAGTAACTATGGCTACACCTTC
>NA|TRBJ1-2|NA|TRBV21-1
CASTRVGGTGSGYGYTF
TGTGCCAGCACAAGGGTCGGTGGGACAGGGTCTGGCTATGGCTACACCTTC
>NA|TRBJ2-7|NA|TRBV4-2
CASSQEGGDRISYEQYF
TGTGCCAGCAGCCAAGAAGGCGGAGACAGGATCTCCTACGAGCAGTACTTC
>NA|TRBJ2-2|NA|TRBV7-2
CASSSYTGELFF
TGTGCCAGCAGCTCTTACACCGGGGAGCTGTTTTTT
>NA|TRBJ2-7|NA|TRBV5-1
CASSLRGGPYEQYF
TGCGCCAGCAGCTTGCGGGGTGGACCCTACGAGCAGTACTTC
>NA|TRBJ2-2|NA|TRBV6-5
CASSHLGTGNTGELFF
TGTGCCAGCAGTCACTTGGGTACAGGGAACACCGGGGAGCTGTTTTTT
>TRBD1|TRBJ2-7|NA|TRBV4-3
CASSKRGRAYEQYF
TGCGCCAGCAGTAAGAGGGGGCGCGCCTACGAGCAGTACTTC
>NA|TRBJ1-2|NA|TRBV20-1
CSARGTRGYTF
TGCAGTGCTAGAGGGACTCGTGGCTACACCTTC
>NA|TRBJ1-5|NA|TRBV28
CASREGRALSNQPQHF
TGTGCCAGCAGGGAAGGCAGGGCCCTTAGCAATCAGCCCCAGCATTTT
>NA|TRBJ2-7|NA|TRBV5-4
CASSPHLEEQYF
TGTGCCAGCAGCCCGCACCTGGAGGAGCAGTACTTC
>NA|TRBJ1-2|NA|TRBV9
CASTPPPEGYGYTF
TGTGCCAGCACCCCACCCCCCGAGGGCTATGGCTACACCTTC
>NA|TRBJ2-1|NA|TRBV28
CASRPFGGYNEQFF
TGTGCCAGCAGACCCTTTGGGGGGTACAATGAGCAGTTCTTC
>TRBD1|TRBJ2-1|NA|TRBV6-5
CASSYTGTGEHEQFF
TGTGCCAGCAGTTACACTGGGACAGGGGAACATGAGCAGTTCTTC
>TRBD1|TRBJ1-1|NA|TRBV4-2
CASSLWTGRDTEAFF
TGTGCCAGCAGCCTATGGACAGGGCGGGACACTGAAGCTTTCTTT
>TRBD2|TRBJ2-7|NA|TRBV4-1
CASSQEGTSGGEQYF
TGCGCCAGCAGCCAAGAAGGGACTAGCGGGGGCGAGCAGTACTTC
>NA|TRBJ1-3|NA|TRBV6-1
CASSETTGNTIYF
TGTGCCAGCAGTGAGACAACTGGAAACACCATATATTTT
>NA|TRBJ2-2|once|TRBV4-2
CASSSFSGELFF
TGTGCCAGCAGTTCATTTTCCGGGGAGCTGTTTTTT
>TRBD2|TRBJ2-5|NA|TRBV5-4
CATTSGSQETQYF
TGTGCCACGACTAGCGGGTCTCAAGAGACCCAGTACTTC
>TRBD1|TRBJ1-2|NA|TRBV13
CASSPTRDRVRSNYGYTF
TGTGCCAGCAGCCCCACCCGGGACAGGGTACGTTCTAACTATGGCTACACCTTC
>NA|TRBJ2-2|NA|TRBV10-3
CAISESSSRTGELFF
TGTGCCATCAGTGAGTCCTCCTCGAGGACCGGGGAGCTGTTTTTT
>NA|TRBJ2-3|NA|TRBV27
CASWGVGSGRDTQYF
TGTGCCAGCTGGGGGGTTGGGTCGGGAAGAGATACGCAGTATTTT
>TRBD1|TRBJ1-2|NA|TRBV7-2
CASSLAGTGYGYTF
TGTGCCAGCAGCTTAGCCGGGACAGGGTATGGCTACACCTTC
>NA|TRBJ2-5|NA|TRBV7-9
CASSFPADRGKETQYF
TGTGCCAGCAGCTTCCCCGCCGACAGAGGCAAAGAGACCCAGTACTTC
>TRBD1|TRBJ2-7|NA|TRBV10-1
CASSVILGDRMKLAYEQYF
TGCGCCAGCAGTGTAATTTTAGGGGACAGGATGAAATTGGCCTACGAGCAGTACTTC
>TRBD2|TRBJ2-1|NA|TRBV29-1
CSVDYSGSGGEQFF
TGCAGCGTTGATTACAGCGGGAGCGGAGGGGAGCAGTTCTTC
>TRBD2|TRBJ2-3|NA|TRBV30
CAWRGLAGGRDTQYF
TGTGCCTGGCGAGGACTAGCGGGAGGTCGGGATACGCAGTATTTT
>NA|TRBJ1-5|NA|TRBV2
CASSEMGANQPQHF
TGTGCCAGCAGTGAAATGGGGGCCAATCAGCCCCAGCATTTT
>NA|TRBJ1-1|NA|TRBV2
CASSGDMNTEAFF
TGTGCCAGCAGTGGTGACATGAACACTGAAGCTTTCTTT
>NA|TRBJ1-3|NA|TRBV2
CASSDVSGISGNTIYF
TGTGCCAGCAGTGATGTTTCGGGGATCTCTGGAAACACCATATATTTT
>NA|TRBJ1-5|NA|TRBV30
CAWSVRGGVWQPQHF
TGTGCCTGGAGTGTACGGGGGGGGGTCTGGCAGCCCCAGCATTTT
>TRBD2|TRBJ2-2|NA|TRBV11-1
CASSFSGATGELFF
TGTGCCAGCAGCTTTAGCGGGGCCACCGGGGAGCTGTTTTTT
>NA|TRBJ2-2|NA|TRBV15
CATSRDRGGELFF
TGTGCCACCAGCAGAGATCGGGGCGGGGAGCTGTTTTTT
>NA|TRBJ2-7|once|TRBV5-6
CASSPLGSQLSYEQYF
TGTGCCAGCAGCCCATTGGGCAGCCAACTCTCCTACGAGCAGTACTTC
>TRBD2|TRBJ2-7|NA|TRBV5-4
CASALAGGRTYEQYF
TGTGCCAGCGCCCTAGCGGGGGGAAGAACCTACGAGCAGTACTTC